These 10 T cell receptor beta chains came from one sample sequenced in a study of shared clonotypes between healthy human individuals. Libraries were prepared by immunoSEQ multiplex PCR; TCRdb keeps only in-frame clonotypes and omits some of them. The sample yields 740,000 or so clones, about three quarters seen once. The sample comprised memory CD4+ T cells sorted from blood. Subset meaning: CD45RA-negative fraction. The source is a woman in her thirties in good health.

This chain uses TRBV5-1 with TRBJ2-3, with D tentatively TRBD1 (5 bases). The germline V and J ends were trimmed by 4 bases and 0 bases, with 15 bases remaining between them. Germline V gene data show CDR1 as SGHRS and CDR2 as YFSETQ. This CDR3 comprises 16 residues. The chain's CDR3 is CASSTGGAASTDTQYF. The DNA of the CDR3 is TGCGCCAGCAGCACGGGTGGGGCGGCTAGCACAGATACGCAGTATTTT.

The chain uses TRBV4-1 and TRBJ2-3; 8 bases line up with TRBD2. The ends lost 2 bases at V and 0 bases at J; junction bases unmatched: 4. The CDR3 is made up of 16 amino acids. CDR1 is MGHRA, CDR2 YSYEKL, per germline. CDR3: CASSQPTSGSTDTQYF. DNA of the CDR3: TGCGCCAGCAGCCAACCAACTAGCGGAAGCACAGATACGCAGTATTTT.

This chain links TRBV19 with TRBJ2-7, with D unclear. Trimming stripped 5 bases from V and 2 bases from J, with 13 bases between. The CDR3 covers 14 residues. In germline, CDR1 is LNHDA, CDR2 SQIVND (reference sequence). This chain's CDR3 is CASSRTLSTYEQYF. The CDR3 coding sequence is TGTGCCAGTAGTCGAACTCTTTCTACCTACGAGCAGTACTTC.

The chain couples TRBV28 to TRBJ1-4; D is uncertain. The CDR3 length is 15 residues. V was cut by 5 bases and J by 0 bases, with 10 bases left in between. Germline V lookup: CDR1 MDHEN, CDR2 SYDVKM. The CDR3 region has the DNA TGTGCCAGCAGTCCCACGGTCCCAACTAATGAAAAACTGTTTTTT. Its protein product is CASSPTVPTNEKLFF.

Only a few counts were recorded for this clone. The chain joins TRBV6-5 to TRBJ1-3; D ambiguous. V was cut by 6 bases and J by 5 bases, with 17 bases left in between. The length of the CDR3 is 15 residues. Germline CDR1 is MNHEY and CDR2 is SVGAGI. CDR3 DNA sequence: TGTGCCAGCAGCCGCCCGGCAGGCGGTAGAAACACCATATATTTT. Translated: CASSRPAGGRNTIYF.

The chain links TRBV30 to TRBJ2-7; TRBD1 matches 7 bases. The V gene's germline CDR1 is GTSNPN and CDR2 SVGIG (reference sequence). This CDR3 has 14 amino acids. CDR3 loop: CALQGQLSSYEQYF. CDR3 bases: TGTGCTCTACAGGGACAGTTGTCGTCCTACGAGCAGTACTTC.

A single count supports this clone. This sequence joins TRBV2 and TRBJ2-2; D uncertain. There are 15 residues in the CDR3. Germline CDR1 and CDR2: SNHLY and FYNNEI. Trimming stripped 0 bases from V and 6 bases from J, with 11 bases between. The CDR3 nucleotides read TGTGCCAGCAGTGAAGCGCGTGGGGAAGCCGGGGAGCTGTTTTTT. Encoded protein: CASSEARGEAGELFF.

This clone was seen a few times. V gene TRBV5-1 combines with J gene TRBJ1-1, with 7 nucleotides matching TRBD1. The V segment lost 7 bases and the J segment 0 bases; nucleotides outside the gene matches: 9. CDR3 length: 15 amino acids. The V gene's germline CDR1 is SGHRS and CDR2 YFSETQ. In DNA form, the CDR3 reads TGCGCCAGCCGTGGGACAGATGAGCTGAACACTGAAGCTTTCTTT. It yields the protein CASRGTDELNTEAFF.

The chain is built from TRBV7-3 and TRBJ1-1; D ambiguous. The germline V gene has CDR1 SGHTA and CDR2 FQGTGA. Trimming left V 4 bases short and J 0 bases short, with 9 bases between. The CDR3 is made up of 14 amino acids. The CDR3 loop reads CASSSSRMNTEAFF. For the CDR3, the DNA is TGTGCCAGCAGCTCCAGCAGGATGAACACTGAAGCTTTCTTT.

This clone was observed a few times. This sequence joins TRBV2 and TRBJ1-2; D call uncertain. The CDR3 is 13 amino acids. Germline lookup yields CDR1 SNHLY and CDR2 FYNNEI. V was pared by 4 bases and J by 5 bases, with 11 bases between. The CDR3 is CASSVRVIYGYTF. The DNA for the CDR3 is TGTGCCAGCAGTGTAAGAGTCATTTATGGCTACACCTTC.